The sequence of this TCR beta chain was determined in a study of a mutant IDH1 vaccine in newly diagnosed glioma. Study details: Every participant had undergone radiotherapy, temozolomide, or both before, and most underwent both.

Study-level points and caveats: It was about 93% of patients that developed vaccine-induced immune responses.

Sequencing was performed with immunoSEQ multiplex PCR; in TCRdb, only in-frame clones are kept and a portion is missing. Among around 60,000 clones listed, roughly 76% were seen once. With respect to this clone: Its antigen is as yet unknown.

Regarding time point: week 35, safety follow-up. Vaccination used 300 ug of mutant IDH1 20-mer peptide per dose, with topical imiquimod. Germline trimming cut 0 bases from V and 0 bases from J; bases unmatched to any gene: 7. Germline lookup yields CDR1 LGHNA and CDR2 YSLEER. CDR3 length: 18 residues. The V and J genes are TRBV4-3 and TRBJ2-7; 11 bases align to TRBD2. The sequence was obtained from a man aged 35 to 55 with glioma. The source was PBMCs, collected from a glioma patient whose treatment included an IDH1 peptide vaccine. CDR3: CASSQDPSGGLNSYEQYF. DNA for the CDR3: TGCGCCAGCAGCCAAGATCCTAGCGGGGGGCTTAACTCCTACGAGCAGTACTTC.